This TCR beta chain originates from a study of T cell responses to AZD1222 COVID-19 vaccine. Background on the study: Both about-4-week and about-12-week second-dose recipients were combined.

Some clones are missing from TCRdb's copy, which holds only in-frame ones; the method was immunoSEQ multiplex PCR. The repertoire holds roughly 100,000 clones, with over 80% as singletons. Overall study findings and caveats: Along spike, vaccine-associated CD4 TCRs were found throughout, with dominance at 160-218 and 743-854. The donor cohort was predominantly white British with a female majority, and clonal diversity may have been underestimated.

This CDR3 region has 12 residues. The ends were cut back, 3 bases at V and 4 bases at J, with 4 bases in the middle. On this clone: Antigen specificity is unknown.

The source of this sequence is an adult in good health. Material: peripheral blood, obtained on day 0 of AZD1222 vaccination. The V gene is TRBV12-3 or TRBV12-4, the J gene TRBJ2-1, with D uncertain. In DNA form, the CDR3 reads TGTGCCAGCAGTTTTCGGTACAATGAGCAGTTCTTC. Amino acid sequence: CASSFRYNEQFF.